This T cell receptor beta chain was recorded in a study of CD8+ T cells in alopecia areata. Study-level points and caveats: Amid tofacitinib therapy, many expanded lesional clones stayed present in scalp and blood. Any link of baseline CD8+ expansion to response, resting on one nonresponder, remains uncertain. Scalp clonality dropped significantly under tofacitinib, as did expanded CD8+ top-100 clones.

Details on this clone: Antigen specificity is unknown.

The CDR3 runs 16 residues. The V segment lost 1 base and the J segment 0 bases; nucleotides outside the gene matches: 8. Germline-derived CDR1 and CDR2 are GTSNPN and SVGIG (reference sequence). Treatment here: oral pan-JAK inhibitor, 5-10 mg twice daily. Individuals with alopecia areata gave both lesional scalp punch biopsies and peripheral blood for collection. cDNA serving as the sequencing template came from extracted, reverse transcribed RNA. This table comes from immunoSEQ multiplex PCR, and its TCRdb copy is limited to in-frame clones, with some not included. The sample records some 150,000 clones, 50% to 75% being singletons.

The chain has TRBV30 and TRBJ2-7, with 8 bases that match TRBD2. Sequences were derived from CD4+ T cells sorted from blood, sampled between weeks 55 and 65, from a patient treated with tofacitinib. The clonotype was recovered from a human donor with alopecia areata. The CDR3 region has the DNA TGTGCCTGGAGTGCCATAGCGGGGCTCATCTCCTACGAGCAGTACTTC. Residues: CAWSAIAGLISYEQYF.